This note documents a single TCR beta chain sequence. The target antigen is unknown. The source of the sample is a study of T cell repertoires in cytomegalovirus infection. Overall study: Evidence of both CMV infection and a matching HLA type came from public TCR beta signatures.

General observations from the study: HLA-C-restricted CMV clonotypes gave the most frequent clonotype in two of eight donors.

The CDR3 totals 15 residues. CDR1 and CDR2 from the germline V gene are SEHNR and FQNEAQ (reference sequence). The V segment lost 3 bases and the J segment 2 bases; nucleotides outside the gene matches: 6. TCRdb analysed the reads with MiXCR anew, one entry per CDR3 protein. The sample gives under 90,000 distinct CDR3 sequences, 22% of which show up once; roughly three quarters is in the top ten. V usage is TRBV7-9 and J usage is TRBJ2-5; TRBD1 matches 7 bases. Sequencing was done on a sample of PBMCs, sequenced either directly or after in vitro stimulation (not recorded which). The TCR comes from a human donor in good health (CMV status not recorded). Some clones in this sample may be carry-over from other donors' samples. CDR3 loop: CASSFSPGQQETQYF. In DNA, the CDR3 is TGTGCCAGCAGCTTTTCTCCGGGACAGCAAGAGACCCAGTACTTC.